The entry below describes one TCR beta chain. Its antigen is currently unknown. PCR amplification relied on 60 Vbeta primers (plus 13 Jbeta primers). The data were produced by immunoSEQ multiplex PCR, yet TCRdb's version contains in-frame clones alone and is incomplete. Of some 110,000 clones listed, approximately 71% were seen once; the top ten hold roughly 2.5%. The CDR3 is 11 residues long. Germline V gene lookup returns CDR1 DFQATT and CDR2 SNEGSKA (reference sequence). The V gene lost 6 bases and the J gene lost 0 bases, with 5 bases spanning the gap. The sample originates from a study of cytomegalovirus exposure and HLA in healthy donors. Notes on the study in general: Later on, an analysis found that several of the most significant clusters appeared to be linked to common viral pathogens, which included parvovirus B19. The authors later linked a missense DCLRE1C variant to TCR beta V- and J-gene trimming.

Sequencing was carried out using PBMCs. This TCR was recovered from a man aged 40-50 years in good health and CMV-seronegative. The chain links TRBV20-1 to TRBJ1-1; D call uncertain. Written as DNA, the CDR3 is TGCAGTGCGAGGATGAACACTGAAGCTTTCTTT. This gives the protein CSARMNTEAFF.